This T cell receptor (beta chain) was sequenced during a study of blood T cell repertoires in COVID-19. Study background: Specimens from acute and convalescent COVID-19 originated in the United States, Italy and Spain.

Clones were sequenced by immunoSEQ multiplex PCR, and TCRdb holds only the in-frame ones, with some missing. There are tens of thousands of clones in the sample; around 80% occur only once, and around 28% lies in the top ten. There are 14 residues in the CDR3. Germline V gene data show CDR1 as SGHVS and CDR2 as FQNEAQ. The ends were cut back, 4 bases at V and 7 bases at J, with 17 bases in the middle. Source material: peripheral blood. The rearrangement joins TRBV7-8 to TRBJ2-7; D is possibly TRBD2 (5 bases). This clonotype was sampled from a woman of 80 years or more with active or convalescent COVID-19. The CDR3 loop reads CASSSGLDSWEQYF. The CDR3 bases are TGTGCCAGCAGCTCCGGACTGGATTCTTGGGAGCAGTACTTC.